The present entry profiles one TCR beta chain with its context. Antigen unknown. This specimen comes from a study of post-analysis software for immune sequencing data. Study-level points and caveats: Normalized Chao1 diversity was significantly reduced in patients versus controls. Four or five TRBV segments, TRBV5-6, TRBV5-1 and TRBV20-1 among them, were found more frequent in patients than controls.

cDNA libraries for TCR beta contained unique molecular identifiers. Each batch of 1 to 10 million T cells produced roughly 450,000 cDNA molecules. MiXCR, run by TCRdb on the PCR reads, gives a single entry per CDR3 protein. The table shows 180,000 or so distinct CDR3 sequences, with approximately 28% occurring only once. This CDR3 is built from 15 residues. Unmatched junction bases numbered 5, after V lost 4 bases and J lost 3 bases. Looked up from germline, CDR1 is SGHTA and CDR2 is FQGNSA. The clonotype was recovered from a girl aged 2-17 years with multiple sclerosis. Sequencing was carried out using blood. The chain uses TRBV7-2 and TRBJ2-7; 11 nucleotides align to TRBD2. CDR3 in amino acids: CASSYLTSGNYEQYF. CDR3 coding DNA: TGTGCCAGCAGCTATCTGACTAGCGGGAACTACGAGCAGTACTTC.